This T cell receptor (beta chain) was sequenced for a study of glioma-infiltrating T cells after dendritic cell vaccination. With 4 bases clipped from V and 8 bases from J, the junction kept 3 bases outside the gene matches. The germline V gene encodes CDR1 PRHDT and CDR2 FYEKMQ (reference sequence). The CDR3 extends over 14 amino acids. Up to 2 ug genomic DNA was used for TCRB CDR3 amplification. Measured with immunoSEQ multiplex PCR; TCRdb has only the in-frame clones, and not every one. The sample records approximately 93,000 clones, 85% being singletons. Time point denoted: after dendritic cell vaccination, including at tumor progression/relapse.

This TCR derives from a human donor with glioblastoma. The genes are TRBV13 and TRBJ1-4; 11 nucleotides agree with TRBD1. Sample: blood, taken after dendritic cell vaccination. For the CDR3, the DNA is TGTGCCAGCAGCTCGGGACAGGGGGACGAAAAACTGTTTTTT. This codes for CASSSGQGDEKLFF.